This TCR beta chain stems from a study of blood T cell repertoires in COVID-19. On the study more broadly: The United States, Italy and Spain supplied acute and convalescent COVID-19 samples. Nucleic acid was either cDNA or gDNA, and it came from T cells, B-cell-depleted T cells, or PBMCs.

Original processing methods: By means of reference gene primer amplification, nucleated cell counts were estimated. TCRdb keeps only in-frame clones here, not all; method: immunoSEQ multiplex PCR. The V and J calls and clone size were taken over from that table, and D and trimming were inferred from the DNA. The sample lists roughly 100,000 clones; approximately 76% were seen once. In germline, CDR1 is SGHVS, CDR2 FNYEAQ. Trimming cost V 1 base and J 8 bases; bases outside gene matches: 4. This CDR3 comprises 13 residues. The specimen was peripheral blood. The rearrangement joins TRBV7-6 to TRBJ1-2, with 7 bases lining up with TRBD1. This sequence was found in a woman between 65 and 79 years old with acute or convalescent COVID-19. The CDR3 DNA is TGTGCCAGCAGCTTAGAGGGGGCTAGGGGCTACACCTTC. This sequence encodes CASSLEGARGYTF.